This entry describes one T cell receptor (beta chain). The CDR3 loop spans 13 amino acids. V was clipped by 5 bases and J by 8 bases, with 13 bases between them. Germline loops: CDR1 SGHAT, CDR2 FQNNGV. TCRdb analysed the RACE reads with MiXCR anew, one entry per CDR3 protein. The sample has 90,000 or so distinct CDR3 sequences, about 8.5% seen once. The time point was: pre-sensitization, week 0. This sample's treatment: therapeutic diphenylcyclopropenone sensitization with weekly scalp DPC. This sample is part of a study of human T cells and chemical hapten exposure. The sequencing used whole blood, collected in connection with sensitization to the hapten diphenylcyclopropenone (DPC). The sequence came from a middle-aged man with alopecia areata. Some clones in this sample may be carry-over from other donors' samples. This chain links TRBV11-2 with TRBJ2-1; D perhaps matches TRBD2 (5 bases). As DNA, the CDR3 is TGTGCCAGCAGCCCCCACGTGGGAGATGAGCAGTTCTTC. Translation: CASSPHVGDEQFF.